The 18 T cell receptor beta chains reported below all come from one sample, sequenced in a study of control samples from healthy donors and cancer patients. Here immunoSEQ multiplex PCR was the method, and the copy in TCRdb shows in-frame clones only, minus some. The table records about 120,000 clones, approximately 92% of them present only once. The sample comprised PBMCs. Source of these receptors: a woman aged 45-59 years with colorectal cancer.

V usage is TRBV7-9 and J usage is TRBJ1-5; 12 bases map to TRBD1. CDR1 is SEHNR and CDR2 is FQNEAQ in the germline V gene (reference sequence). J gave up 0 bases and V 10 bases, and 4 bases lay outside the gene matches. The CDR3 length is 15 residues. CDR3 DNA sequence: TGTGCCACCGGGACAGGGGGCTATAGCAATCAGCCCCAGCATTTT. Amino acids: CATGTGGYSNQPQHF.

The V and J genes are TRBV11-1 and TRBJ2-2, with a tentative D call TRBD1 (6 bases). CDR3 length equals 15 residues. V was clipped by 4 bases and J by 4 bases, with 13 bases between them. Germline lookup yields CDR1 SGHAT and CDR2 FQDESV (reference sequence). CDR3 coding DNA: TGTGCCAGCAGCTCTATTGACAGGCCCACCGGGGAGCTGTTTTTT. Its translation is CASSSIDRPTGELFF.

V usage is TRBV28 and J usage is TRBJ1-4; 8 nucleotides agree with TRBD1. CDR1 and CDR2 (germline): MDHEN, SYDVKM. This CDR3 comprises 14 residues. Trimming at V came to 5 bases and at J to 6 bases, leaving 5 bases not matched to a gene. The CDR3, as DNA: TGTGCCAGCAGTCCGGGACAGGTTTATGAAAAACTGTTTTTT. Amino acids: CASSPGQVYEKLFF. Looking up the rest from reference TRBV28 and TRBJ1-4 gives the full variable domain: DVKVTQSSRYLVKRTGEKVFLECVQDMDHENMFWYRQDPGLGLRLIYFSYDVKMKEKGDIPEGYSVSREKKERFSLILESASTNQTSMYLCASSPGQVYEKLFFGSGTQLSVL.

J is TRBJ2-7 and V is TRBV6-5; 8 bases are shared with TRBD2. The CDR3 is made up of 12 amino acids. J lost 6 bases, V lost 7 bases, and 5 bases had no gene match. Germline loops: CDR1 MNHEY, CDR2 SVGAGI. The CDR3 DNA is TGTGCCAGCACAGCGGGAGTATTCGAGCAGTACTTC. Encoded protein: CASTAGVFEQYF.

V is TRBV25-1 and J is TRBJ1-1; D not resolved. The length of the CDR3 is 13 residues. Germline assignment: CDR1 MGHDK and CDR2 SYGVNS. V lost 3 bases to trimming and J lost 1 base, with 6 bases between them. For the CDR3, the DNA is TGTGCCAGCAGTGACAGGAGGAACACTGAAGCTTTCTTT. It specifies CASSDRRNTEAFF.

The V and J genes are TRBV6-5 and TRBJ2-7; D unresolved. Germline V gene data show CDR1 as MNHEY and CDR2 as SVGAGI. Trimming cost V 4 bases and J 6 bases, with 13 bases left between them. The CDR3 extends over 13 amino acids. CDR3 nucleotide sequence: TGTGCCAGCAGTTTCACCGGAGTCAGCGAGCAGTACTTC. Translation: CASSFTGVSEQYF.

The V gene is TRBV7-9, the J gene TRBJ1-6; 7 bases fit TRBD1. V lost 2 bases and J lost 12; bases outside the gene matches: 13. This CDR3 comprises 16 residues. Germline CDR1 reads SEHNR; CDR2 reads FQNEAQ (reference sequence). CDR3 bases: TGTGCCAGCAGCTTATTATTAGGTTCAGGGGGAGAACCCCTCCACTTT. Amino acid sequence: CASSLLLGSGGEPLHF.

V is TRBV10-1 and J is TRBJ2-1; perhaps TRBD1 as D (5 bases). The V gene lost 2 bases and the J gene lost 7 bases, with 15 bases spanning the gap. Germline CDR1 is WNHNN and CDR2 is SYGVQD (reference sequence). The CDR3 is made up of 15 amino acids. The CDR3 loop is CASSEKGAGLNEQFF. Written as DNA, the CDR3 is TGCGCCAGCAGTGAGAAAGGCGCAGGGTTAAATGAGCAGTTCTTC.

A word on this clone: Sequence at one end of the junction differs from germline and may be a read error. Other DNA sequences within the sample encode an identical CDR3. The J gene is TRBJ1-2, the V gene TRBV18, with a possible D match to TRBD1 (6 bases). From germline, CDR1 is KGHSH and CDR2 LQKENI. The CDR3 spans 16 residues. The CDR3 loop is CASSPTRGWANYGYTF. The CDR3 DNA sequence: TGTGCCAGCTCACCCACCAGGGGTTGGGCTAACTATGGTTACACCTTC.

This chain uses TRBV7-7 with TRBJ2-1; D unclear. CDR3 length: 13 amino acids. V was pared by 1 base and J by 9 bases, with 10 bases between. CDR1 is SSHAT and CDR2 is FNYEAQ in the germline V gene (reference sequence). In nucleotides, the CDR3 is TGTGCCAGCAGCTTAGATGCTTGGGCTGAGCAGTTCTTC. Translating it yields CASSLDAWAEQFF.

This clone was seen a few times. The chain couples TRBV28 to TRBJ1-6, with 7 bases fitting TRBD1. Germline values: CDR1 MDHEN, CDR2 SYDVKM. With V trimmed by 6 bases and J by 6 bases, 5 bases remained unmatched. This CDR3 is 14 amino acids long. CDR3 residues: CASRRGTVNSPLHF. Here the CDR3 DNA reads TGTGCCAGCAGAAGAGGGACAGTTAATTCACCCCTCCACTTT. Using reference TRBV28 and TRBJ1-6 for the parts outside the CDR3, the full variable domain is DVKVTQSSRYLVKRTGEKVFLECVQDMDHENMFWYRQDPGLGLRLIYFSYDVKMKEKGDIPEGYSVSREKKERFSLILESASTNQTSMYLCASRRGTVNSPLHFGNGTRLTVT.

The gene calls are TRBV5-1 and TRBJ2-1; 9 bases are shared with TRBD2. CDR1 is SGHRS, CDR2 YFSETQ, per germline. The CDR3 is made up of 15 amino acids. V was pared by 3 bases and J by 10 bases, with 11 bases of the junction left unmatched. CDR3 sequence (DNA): TGCGCCAGCAGCTACGCTAGCGGGAATCTTTTAGAGCAGTTCTTC. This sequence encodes CASSYASGNLLEQFF.

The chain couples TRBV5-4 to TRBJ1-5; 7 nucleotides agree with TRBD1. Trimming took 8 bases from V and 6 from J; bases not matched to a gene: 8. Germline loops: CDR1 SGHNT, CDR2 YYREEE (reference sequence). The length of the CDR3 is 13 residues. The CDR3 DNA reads TGTGCCAGAAAAGGGGGCCTGTGTCAGCCCCAGCATTTT. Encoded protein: CARKGGLCQPQHF.

CDR3 coding DNA: TGTGCCAGCAGCTCCCAACAGACGAACTATGGCTACACCTTC. Translation gives CASSSQQTNYGYTF. The rearrangement uses TRBV5-4 and TRBJ1-2; D unresolved. V lost 3 bases to trimming and J lost 2 bases, with 11 bases between them. Per germline, CDR1 SGHNT and CDR2 YYREEE (reference sequence). The CDR3 covers 14 residues.

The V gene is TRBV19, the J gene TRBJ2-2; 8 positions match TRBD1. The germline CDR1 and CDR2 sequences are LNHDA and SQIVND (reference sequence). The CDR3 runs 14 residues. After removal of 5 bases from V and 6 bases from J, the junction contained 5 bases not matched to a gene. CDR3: CASSSQGVAGELFF. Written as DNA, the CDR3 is TGTGCCAGTAGTTCACAGGGGGTTGCCGGGGAGCTGTTTTTT.

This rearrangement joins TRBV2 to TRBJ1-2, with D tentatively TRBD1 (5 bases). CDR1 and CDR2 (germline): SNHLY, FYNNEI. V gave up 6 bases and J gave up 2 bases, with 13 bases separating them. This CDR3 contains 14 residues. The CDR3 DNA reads TGTGCCAGCAGCCCGGCAGGGTGGAACTATGGCTACACCTTC. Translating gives CASSPAGWNYGYTF.

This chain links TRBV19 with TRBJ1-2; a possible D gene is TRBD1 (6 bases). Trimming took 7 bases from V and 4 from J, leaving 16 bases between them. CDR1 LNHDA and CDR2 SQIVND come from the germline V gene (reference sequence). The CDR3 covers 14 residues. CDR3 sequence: CASTKVGHLYGYTF. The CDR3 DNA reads TGTGCCAGTACCAAGGTGGGACACCTCTATGGCTACACCTTC.

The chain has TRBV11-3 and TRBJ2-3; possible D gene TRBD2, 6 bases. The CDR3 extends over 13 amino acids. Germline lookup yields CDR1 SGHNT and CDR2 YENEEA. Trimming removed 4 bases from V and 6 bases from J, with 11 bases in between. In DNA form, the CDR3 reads TGTGCCAGCAGCTCCGGAGGGGATGATACGCAGTATTTT. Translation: CASSSGGDDTQYF.